This T cell receptor (beta chain) emerged from a study of OX40 agonist ivuxolimab in advanced cancers. Overall study: Three dose-escalation patients had partial responses: one with hepatocellular carcinoma and two with cutaneous melanoma.

Germline CDR1 and CDR2: SEHNR and FQNEAQ (reference sequence). The CDR3 runs 16 residues. Losses at the gene ends were 5 bases for V and 4 bases for J; bases not matched to a gene: 10. The study's findings and limits: Expanded peripheral T-cell antigen specificity went undetermined. In CD8+ T cells, expanded clones were on average more numerous than in CD4+.

TCRdb's copy holds only in-frame clones and misses some; the assay was immunoSEQ multiplex PCR. Among 60,000 to 80,000 clones listed, approximately 85% were seen once. Regarding this clone: As yet, its antigen is unknown.

Source: CD4+ or CD8+ T cells sorted from blood, taken in a trial of the OX40 agonist ivuxolimab. The V call is TRBV7-9, the J call TRBJ2-3; 9 nucleotides match TRBD2. The clonotype was recovered from an adult with an advanced solid tumor such as melanoma, head and neck, liver or kidney cancer. CDR3 DNA: TGTGCCAGCAGCCCTAGGGCTAGCGGGAAGTCAGATACGCAGTATTTT. Translation: CASSPRASGKSDTQYF.